One sample yielded the 26 T cell receptor beta chains listed below, sequenced in a study of post-analysis software for immune sequencing data. Study-wide points: TRBV5-6, TRBV5-1 and TRBV20-1 belonged to a set of five TRBV segments that were more frequent in patients than controls.

Libraries were made from TCR beta cDNA, and they carried unique molecular identifiers. TCRdb reprocessed the PCR reads with MiXCR, giving one entry per CDR3 protein. Here the sample spans roughly 700,000 distinct CDR3 sequences, roughly 27% being singletons. No antigen is known for these receptors. Sequenced material: blood. The origin of the receptors is a girl aged 5 to 17 with multiple sclerosis.

This clonotype was detected only a few times. The chain recombines TRBV6-6 with TRBJ2-7, with D perhaps TRBD2 (6 bases). The germline V and J ends were trimmed by 5 bases and 3 bases, with 17 bases remaining between them. The germline gives CDR1 MNHNY, CDR2 SVGAGI (reference sequence). The CDR3 has 15 residues. The CDR3 region is CASSPPWGENYEQYF. The CDR3 DNA reads as TGTGCCAGCAGTCCCCCGTGGGGGGAGAACTACGAGCAGTACTTC.

This clonotype has just a few counts. This chain links TRBV6-6 with TRBJ1-4, with D perhaps matching TRBD1 (6 bases). This CDR3 region has 14 residues. Germline V gives CDR1 MNHNY, CDR2 SVGAGI (reference sequence). Between the trimmed V and J ends, which lost 2 bases and 8 bases, there was a span of 12 bases. The CDR3 here is CASSYGGAGEKLFF. The CDR3 DNA follows: TGTGCCAGCAGTTACGGGGGCGCGGGAGAAAAACTGTTTTTT.

This clonotype came up a few times. V usage is TRBV10-3 and J usage is TRBJ1-1; D remains unclear. The germline V gene encodes CDR1 ENHRY and CDR2 SYGVKD. The V gene lost 8 bases and the J gene lost 2 bases, with 18 bases spanning the gap. The CDR3 contains 15 residues. The CDR3 bases are TGTGCCATCGGTCGGGATCCGGGCCAAAACACTGAAGCTTTCTTT. This translates into CAIGRDPGQNTEAFF.

On this clonotype itself: The junction and the germline gene differ at one end; a read error may be behind it. The rearrangement joins TRBV18 to TRBJ2-5; D might be TRBD2 (6 bases). This CDR3 comprises 15 residues. Germline values: CDR1 KGHSH, CDR2 LQKENI. Here the CDR3 reads CAGSPTSGPQETQYF. CDR3 DNA: TGTGCCGGCTCACCAACAAGCGGGCCACAAGAGACCCAGTACTTC.

This clonotype occurred a few times. This sequence joins TRBV28 and TRBJ2-3, with D possibly being TRBD2 (5 bases). Germline V lookup: CDR1 MDHEN, CDR2 SYDVKM. The V end lost 7 bases, the J end lost 0 bases, and 11 bases lay between the germline ends. CDR3 size: 14 residues. CDR3 sequence reads: CASTRRSSTDTQYF. The CDR3 DNA follows: TGTGCCAGCACCCGGAGGTCCAGCACAGATACGCAGTATTTT.

With regard to this clonotype: A much larger clone differs by one base, so this may be a read error. The chain carries TRBV29-1 and TRBJ2-1; D might be TRBD1 (6 bases). The better agreement between TRBJ2-7 and the DNA end casts doubt on the J call. Germline lookup yields CDR1 SQVTM and CDR2 ANQGSEA. The CDR3 spans 14 residues. The CDR3 DNA reads as TGCAGCGTGGGCCGGCAGGGGACATACAATGAGCAGTACTTC. Its protein product is CSVGRQGTYNEQYF.

There are many counts of this clonotype. The chain uses TRBV5-1 and TRBJ2-1; TRBD2 matches at 10 bases. This CDR3 spans 15 amino acids. Germline values: CDR1 SGHRS, CDR2 YFSETQ. With 1 base clipped from V and 3 bases from J, the junction kept 1 base outside the gene matches. CDR3 amino acids: CASSLTSGIYNEQFF. CDR3 coding DNA: TGCGCCAGCAGCTTGACTAGCGGGATCTACAATGAGCAGTTCTTC.

This clonotype was counted ten times or more. The chain joins TRBV24-1 to TRBJ2-5; TRBD1 matches 7 bases. Germline loops: CDR1 KGHDR, CDR2 SFDVKD. This CDR3 is built from 14 residues. The V and J ends lost 4 bases and 5 bases, in that order; junction bases with no gene match: 6. CDR3 protein: CATSDRGTVETQYF. The CDR3 nucleotides read TGTGCCACCAGTGACCGAGGGACAGTTGAGACCCAGTACTTC.

This clonotype was seen only a few times. This chain connects TRBV11-2 to TRBJ2-5; TRBD1 matches 12 bases. Germline CDR1 reads SGHAT; CDR2 reads FQNNGV. The V and J ends lost 5 bases and 4 bases, in that order; junction bases with no gene match: 5. CDR3 length: 15 residues. This chain's CDR3 is CASSGGDRGLETQYF. CDR3 coding DNA: TGTGCCAGCAGCGGAGGGGACAGGGGGCTAGAGACCCAGTACTTC.

This clonotype has a single count. The chain employs TRBV2 and TRBJ2-5; possibly TRBD2 for D (5 bases). V lost 2 bases to trimming and J lost 4 bases, with 17 bases between them. Germline CDR1 SNHLY, CDR2 FYNNEI. The CDR3 covers 16 residues. This CDR3 reads CASSERSSLERETQYF. The CDR3 DNA sequence: TGTGCCAGCAGTGAACGGTCTAGCCTTGAGAGAGAGACCCAGTACTTC.

As concerns this clonotype: A single base separates this from a much larger clone, so it may be a read error. J is TRBJ2-1 and V is TRBV29-1; 7 nucleotides match TRBD2. Germline assignment: CDR1 SQVTM and CDR2 ANQGSEA. The CDR3 totals 12 residues. V lost 8 bases, J lost 10 bases, and 11 bases stayed unmatched. The CDR3 sequence: CSSGAGSFEQFF. CDR3 DNA: TGCAGCAGTGGAGCGGGAAGTTTCGAGCAGTTCTTC.

The CDR3 region has the DNA TGTGCCAGCAGCCTTGGACAGGAATACAATGAAAAACTGTTTTTT. Translation: CASSLGQEYNEKLFF. V usage is TRBV28 and J usage is TRBJ1-4; the match to TRBD1 covers 7 bases. The J segment lost 5 bases and the V segment lost 6 bases, leaving 9 bases of the junction unmatched. This CDR3 region has 15 residues. From germline, CDR1 is MDHEN and CDR2 SYDVKM.

The V call is TRBV28, the J call TRBJ2-1; possibly TRBD1 or TRBD2 for D (5 bases each). The CDR3 sequence is 16 residues long. Trimming pared 6 bases from V and 3 bases from J, leaving 18 bases between. CDR1 and CDR2 (germline): MDHEN, SYDVKM. CDR3 sequence (DNA): TGTGCCAGCAGCTCACACATTGGGGCGGGCTACAATGAGCAGTTCTTC. As protein: CASSSHIGAGYNEQFF.

This clonotype was observed a handful of times. This rearrangement joins TRBV18 to TRBJ2-5; the match to TRBD2 covers 7 bases. V shed 3 bases, J shed 4 bases, and the junction held 11 bases outside the gene matches. This CDR3 has 16 residues. Germline V lookup: CDR1 KGHSH, CDR2 LQKENI. CDR3 protein: CASSPLGGDYRETQYF. The CDR3 coding sequence is TGTGCCAGCTCACCCCTCGGAGGGGACTACCGAGAGACCCAGTACTTC.

The genes are TRBV10-3 and TRBJ2-7; 7 bases agree with TRBD1. Germline V CDR1 and CDR2: ENHRY, SYGVKD. J gave up 2 bases and V 2 bases, and 6 bases lay outside the gene matches. The CDR3 has 15 amino acids. CDR3 region: CAISEVRGTAYEQYF. The CDR3 DNA follows: TGTGCCATCAGTGAGGTTCGAGGGACAGCCTACGAGCAGTACTTC.

On this clonotype: Sequence at one end of the junction differs from germline and may be a read error. The chain carries TRBV25-1 and TRBJ2-5; maybe TRBD1 (6 bases). The CDR3 is 15 amino acids. Germline-derived CDR1 and CDR2 are MGHDK and SYGVNS. In DNA, the CDR3 is TGTGCCAGCGGTGAAAAATGGGGGCACCAAGAGACCCAGTACTTC. Encoded protein: CASGEKWGHQETQYF.

A few counts support this clonotype. This rearrangement joins TRBV5-1 to TRBJ2-7; D might be TRBD1 or TRBD2, each matching 5 bases. Germline V gene sequence: CDR1 SGHRS, CDR2 YFSETQ. Trimming cost V 3 bases and J 2 bases, with 18 bases left between them. This CDR3 has 16 residues. The CDR3 DNA follows: TGCGCCAGCAGCTCCCCAGAAGGGGACGGGACCTACGAGCAGTACTTC. Protein product: CASSSPEGDGTYEQYF.

V usage is TRBV20-1 and J usage is TRBJ2-1, with TRBD2 identical over 7 bases. The CDR3 has 15 residues. Per the germline V gene, CDR1 is DFQATT and CDR2 is SNEGSKA (reference sequence). V gave up 1 base and J gave up 0 bases; unmatched junction bases: 3. In nucleotides, the CDR3 is TGCAGTGCTAGAGGCGGGGGAGCCTCCTACAATGAGCAGTTCTTC. This codes for CSARGGGASYNEQFF.

The rearrangement uses TRBV20-1 and TRBJ2-1, with 9 bases aligning to TRBD2. Germline CDR1 is DFQATT and CDR2 is SNEGSKA (reference sequence). V shed 1 base, J shed 3 bases, and the junction held 4 bases outside the gene matches. The CDR3 is 15 residues long. CDR3 coding DNA: TGCAGTGCTAGAGGTGCTAGCGGGAACTACAATGAGCAGTTCTTC. Amino acids: CSARGASGNYNEQFF.

The chain combines TRBV5-1 with TRBJ2-7, with D unclear. The ends were cut back, 2 bases at V and 0 bases at J, with 9 bases in the middle. CDR1 and CDR2 (germline): SGHRS, YFSETQ. The CDR3 is 14 amino acids. Written as DNA, the CDR3 is TGCGCCAGCAGCTTCGGTGACGGCTCCTACGAGCAGTACTTC. Residues: CASSFGDGSYEQYF.

The rearrangement links TRBV18 to TRBJ2-7; 9 bases are a match to TRBD1. CDR1 is KGHSH, CDR2 LQKENI, per germline. The CDR3 totals 15 residues. V was pared by 3 bases and J by 2 bases, with 5 bases of the junction left unmatched. For the CDR3, the DNA is TGTGCCAGCTCACCGCGGGACAGGGACCCCTACGAGCAGTACTTC. Protein: CASSPRDRDPYEQYF. The full variable domain, with the rest looked up from reference TRBV18 and TRBJ2-7, is NAGVMQNPRHLVRRRGQEARLRCSPMKGHSHVYWYRQLPEEGLKFMVYLQKENIIDESGMPKERFSAEFPKEGPSILRIQQVVRGDSAAYFCASSPRDRDPYEQYFGPGTRLTVT.

The chain joins TRBV29-1 to TRBJ2-1, with 7 nucleotides matching TRBD2. V dropped 3 bases and J dropped 5; count of bases not matched to a gene: 10. Germline loops: CDR1 SQVTM, CDR2 ANQGSEA. The CDR3 spans 15 residues. CDR3 coding DNA: TGCAGCGTTGATGACGGACTAGGATCCCACAATGAGCAGTTCTTC. It translates to CSVDDGLGSHNEQFF.

This clonotype was counted a few times. The chain uses TRBV29-1 and TRBJ2-7; TRBD1 matches 8 bases. Germline V gene sequence: CDR1 SQVTM, CDR2 ANQGSEA. The CDR3 contains 15 residues. V was clipped by 7 bases and J by 1 base; unmatched bases: 12. CDR3 in amino acids: CSARAPRGRSYEQYF. The DNA of the CDR3 is TGCAGCGCCCGGGCTCCCAGGGGGCGATCCTACGAGCAGTACTTC.

This clonotype was observed a handful of times. V usage is TRBV5-1 and J usage is TRBJ2-3; 8 bases line up with TRBD2. Trimming removed 3 bases from V and 2 bases from J; junction bases left unmatched: 5. CDR3 length: 15 residues. Looked up from germline, CDR1 is SGHRS and CDR2 is YFSETQ. The CDR3 bases are TGCGCCAGCAGCTACGGACTAGCAAACACAGATACGCAGTATTTT. Protein: CASSYGLANTDTQYF.

The chain has TRBV28 and TRBJ2-1; D might be TRBD1 (5 bases). The CDR3 contains 13 residues. Germline values: CDR1 MDHEN, CDR2 SYDVKM. V lost 4 bases to trimming and J lost 8 bases, with 12 bases between them. CDR3 amino acids: CASSSSGFDEQFF. CDR3 sequence (DNA): TGTGCCAGCAGTTCATCAGGGTTCGATGAGCAGTTCTTC. The complete variable domain, with remaining parts taken from reference TRBV28 and TRBJ2-1, reads DVKVTQSSRYLVKRTGEKVFLECVQDMDHENMFWYRQDPGLGLRLIYFSYDVKMKEKGDIPEGYSVSREKKERFSLILESASTNQTSMYLCASSSSGFDEQFFGPGTRLTVL.

CDR3 sequence: CASSLFGTGLTQETQYF. The CDR3 DNA reads TGTGCCAGCAGTTTATTTGGGACAGGCCTAACCCAAGAGACCCAGTACTTC. V gene TRBV27 combines with J gene TRBJ2-5, with 8 bases lining up with TRBD1. The CDR3 consists of 17 residues. Germline CDR1 and CDR2: MNHEY and SMNVEV (reference sequence). With 1 base clipped from V and 1 base from J, the junction kept 8 bases outside the gene matches.